This TCR beta chain was sequenced in a study of CD8 T cells in ankylosing spondylitis. Study-level points and caveats: In reactive arthritis synovial fluid and blood, some motif variants had been reported before.

This clonotype was counted at least ten times. Its antigen is still unknown. TCRdb re-called the 5' RACE reads with MiXCR, one entry per CDR3 protein. The sample yields some 250,000 distinct CDR3 sequences, roughly 8.6% seen once. Source material: blood, either unsorted or a sorted T cell fraction (not recorded which). This sequence originates from a male donor with ankylosing spondylitis or in good health (not recorded which).

CDR3 protein: CASTGPVDIQYF. CDR3 DNA: TGTGCCAGCACCGGGCCGGTGGACATTCAGTACTTC. The rearrangement uses TRBV25-1 and TRBJ2-4; the D is unclear. Trimming took 7 bases from V and 8 from J, leaving 12 bases between them. The germline gives CDR1 MGHDK, CDR2 SYGVNS. This CDR3 region has 12 residues.